This T cell receptor beta chain was identified in a study of CXCR3-negative and CXCR3-positive naive CD8 T cells. General study points: Diversity was high in both naive subsets and much lower in memory cells. Against CXCR3-negative naive cells, CXCR3-positive naive cells showed more hydrophobic TRB CDR3s.

With UMI labels, 5' RACE was used to prepare the TRB cDNA libraries. After re-calling the 5' RACE reads, TCRdb lists one entry per CDR3 protein, DNA absent. The sample data list 65,000 to 75,000 distinct CDR3 sequences. Naive CD8+ T lymphocytes were specified as CD45RO-CCR7+CD27+CD95-. Worth noting for this clonotype: Its matching antigen is unknown.

CDR1 MDHEN and CDR2 SYDVKM come from the germline V gene. The CDR3 consists of 16 residues. The sequencing input was naive CXCR3- CD8+ T cells from blood. The subset here: CD45RO-CCR7+CD27+CD95- naive CD8+ T cells lacking CXCR3 (TNR3-). The J gene is TRBJ2-5, the V gene TRBV28; TCRdb's D call of TRBD1 is untestable without DNA. The TCR comes from a human donor in good health. Some clones in this sample may be carry-over from other donors' samples. The CDR3: CASSVVSGQHQETQYF. The entire variable domain, with the rest obtained from reference TRBV28 and TRBJ2-5, is as follows: DVKVTQSSRYLVKRTGEKVFLECVQDMDHENMFWYRQDPGLGLRLIYFSYDVKMKEKGDIPEGYSVSREKKERFSLILESASTNQTSMYLCASSVVSGQHQETQYFGPGTRLLVL.